This T cell receptor (beta chain) was profiled in a study of cytomegalovirus exposure and HLA in healthy donors. Trimming stripped 2 bases from V and 10 bases from J, with 12 bases between. CDR1 and CDR2 (germline): SGHTA, FQGNSA. The CDR3 is 12 amino acids. The PCR contained 60 Vbeta and 13 Jbeta primers. Per the authors' pipeline: Later, 80 million or so unique TCR beta chains were counted in an analysis, and around 11 million of them were shared. Some clones are missing from TCRdb's copy, which holds only in-frame ones; the method was immunoSEQ multiplex PCR. V, J and clone size are taken as reported in that table, and D and trimming were inferred from the DNA itself. The sample has about 60,000 clones; 70% to 80% are singletons.

The J gene is TRBJ2-7, the V gene TRBV7-2; weak D call: TRBD1 (5 bases). Source material: PBMCs. This clonotype originated in a woman aged 40 to 50 in good health and CMV-seropositive. CDR3 coding DNA: TGTGCCAGCAGCTTACAGGGAAGCCTCCAGTACTTC. Translating gives CASSLQGSLQYF.